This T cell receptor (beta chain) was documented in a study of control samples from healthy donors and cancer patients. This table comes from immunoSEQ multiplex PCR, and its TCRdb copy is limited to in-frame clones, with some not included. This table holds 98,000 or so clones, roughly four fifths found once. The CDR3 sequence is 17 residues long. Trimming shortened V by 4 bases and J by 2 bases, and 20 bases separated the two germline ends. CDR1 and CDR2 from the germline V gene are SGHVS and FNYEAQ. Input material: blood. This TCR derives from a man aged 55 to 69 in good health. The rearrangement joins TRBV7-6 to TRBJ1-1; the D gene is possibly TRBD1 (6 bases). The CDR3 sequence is CASSSQGSRMGNTEAFF. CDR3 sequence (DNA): TGTGCCAGCAGCTCACAGGGTAGTCGTATGGGAAACACTGAAGCTTTCTTT.